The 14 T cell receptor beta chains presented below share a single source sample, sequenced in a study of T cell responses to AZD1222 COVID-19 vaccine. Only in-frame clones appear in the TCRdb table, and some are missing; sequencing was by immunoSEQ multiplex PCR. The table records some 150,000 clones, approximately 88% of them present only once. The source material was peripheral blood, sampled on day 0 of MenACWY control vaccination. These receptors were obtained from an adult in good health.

The CDR3 is CASSPGGLFYEQYF. As DNA, the CDR3 is TGTGCCAGCAGTCCAGGGGGCCTTTTTTACGAGCAGTACTTC. This chain uses TRBV6-5 with TRBJ2-7, with TRBD1 matching 8 bases. CDR1 is MNHEY and CDR2 is SVGAGI in the germline V gene. The CDR3 has 14 amino acids. The ends lost 5 bases at V and 4 bases at J; junction bases unmatched: 7.

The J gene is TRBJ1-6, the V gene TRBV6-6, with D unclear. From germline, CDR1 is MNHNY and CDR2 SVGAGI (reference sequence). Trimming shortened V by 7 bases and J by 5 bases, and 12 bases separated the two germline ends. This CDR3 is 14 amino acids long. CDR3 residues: CASTRPSDNSPLHF. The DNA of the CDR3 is TGTGCCAGCACCCGTCCCTCTGATAATTCACCCCTCCACTTT.

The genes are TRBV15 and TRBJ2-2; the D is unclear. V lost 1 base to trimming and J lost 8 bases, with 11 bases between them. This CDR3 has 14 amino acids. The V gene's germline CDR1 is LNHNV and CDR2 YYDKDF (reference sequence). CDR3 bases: TGTGCCACCAGCAGAGGTTCAGGAGCGGGGGAGCTGTTTTTT. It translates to CATSRGSGAGELFF.

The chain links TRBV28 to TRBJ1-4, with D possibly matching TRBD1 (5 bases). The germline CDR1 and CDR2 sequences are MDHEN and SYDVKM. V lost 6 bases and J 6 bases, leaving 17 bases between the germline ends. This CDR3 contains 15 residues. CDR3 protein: CASSSYTARDEKLFF. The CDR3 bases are TGTGCCAGCAGCTCCTACACGGCCAGGGATGAAAAACTGTTTTTT.

Here the CDR3 DNA reads TGTGCCAGCAGCTCCCAACAGGGTAGCCAAGAGACCCAGTACTTC. It translates to CASSSQQGSQETQYF. This chain uses TRBV7-6 with TRBJ2-5; a weak D match, TRBD1 (6 bases). The ends were cut back, 4 bases at V and 1 base at J, with 13 bases in the middle. Germline CDR1 and CDR2: SGHVS and FNYEAQ. The CDR3 runs to 15 residues. Full variable domain (missing parts from reference TRBV7-6 and TRBJ2-5): GAGVSQSPRYKVTKRGQDVALRCDPISGHVSLYWYRQALGQGPEFLTYFNYEAQQDKSGLPNDRFSAERPEGSISTLTIQRTEQRDSAMYRCASSSQQGSQETQYFGPGTRLLVL.

In DNA, the CDR3 is TGTGCCAGCAGCTTAATTATGGGACAGGGGCCGGGGGTGGACACCGGGGAGCTGTTTTTT. Translated: CASSLIMGQGPGVDTGELFF. V and J are TRBV7-8 and TRBJ2-2, with TRBD1 matching 10 bases. The J segment lost 3 bases and the V segment lost 2 bases, leaving 15 bases of the junction unmatched. This CDR3 comprises 20 residues. Per the germline V gene, CDR1 is SGHVS and CDR2 is FQNEAQ. Full variable domain (remainder filled in from reference TRBV7-8 and TRBJ2-2): GAGVSQSPRYKVAKRGQDVALRCDPISGHVSLFWYQQALGQGPEFLTYFQNEAQLDKSGLPSDRFFAERPEGSVSTLKIQRTQQEDSAVYLCASSLIMGQGPGVDTGELFFGEGSRLTVL.

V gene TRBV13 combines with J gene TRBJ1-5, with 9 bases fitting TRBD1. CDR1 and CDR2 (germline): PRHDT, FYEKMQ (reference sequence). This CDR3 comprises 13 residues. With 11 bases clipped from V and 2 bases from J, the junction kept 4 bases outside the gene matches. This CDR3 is CARQGGGNQPQHF. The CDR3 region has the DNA TGTGCCCGACAGGGGGGCGGCAATCAGCCCCAGCATTTT.

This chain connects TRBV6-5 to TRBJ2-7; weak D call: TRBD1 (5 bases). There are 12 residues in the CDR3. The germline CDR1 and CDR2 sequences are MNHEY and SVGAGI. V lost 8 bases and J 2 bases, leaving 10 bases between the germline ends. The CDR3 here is CASLTETYEQYF. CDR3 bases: TGTGCCAGCCTGACAGAGACCTACGAGCAGTACTTC.

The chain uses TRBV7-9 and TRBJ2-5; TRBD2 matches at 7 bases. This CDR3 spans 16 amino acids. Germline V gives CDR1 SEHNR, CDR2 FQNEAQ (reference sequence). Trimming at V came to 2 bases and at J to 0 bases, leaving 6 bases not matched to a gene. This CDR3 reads CASSLMTSRYQETQYF. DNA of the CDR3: TGTGCCAGCAGCTTAATGACTAGCAGGTACCAAGAGACCCAGTACTTC.

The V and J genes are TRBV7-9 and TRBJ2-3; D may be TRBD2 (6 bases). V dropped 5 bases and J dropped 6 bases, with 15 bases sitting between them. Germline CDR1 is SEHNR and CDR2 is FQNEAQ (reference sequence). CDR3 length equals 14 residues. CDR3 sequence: CASSPGLRIDTQYF. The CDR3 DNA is TGTGCCAGCAGCCCGGGACTCCGGATCGATACGCAGTATTTT.

The CDR3 sequence is CASISHQANYGYTF. As DNA, the CDR3 is TGTGCCAGCATATCTCATCAAGCTAACTATGGCTACACCTTC. This sequence joins TRBV6-5 and TRBJ1-2; D unresolved. V was shortened by 7 bases and J by 0 bases, with 12 bases between the two germline ends. This CDR3 contains 14 residues. CDR1 and CDR2 (germline): MNHEY, SVGAGI.

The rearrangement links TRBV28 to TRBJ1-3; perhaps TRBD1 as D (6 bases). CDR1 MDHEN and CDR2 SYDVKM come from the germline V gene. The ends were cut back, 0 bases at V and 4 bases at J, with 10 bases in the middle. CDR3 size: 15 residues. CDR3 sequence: CASSLWGAQGNTIYF. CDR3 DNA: TGTGCCAGCAGTTTATGGGGGGCCCAGGGAAACACCATATATTTT.

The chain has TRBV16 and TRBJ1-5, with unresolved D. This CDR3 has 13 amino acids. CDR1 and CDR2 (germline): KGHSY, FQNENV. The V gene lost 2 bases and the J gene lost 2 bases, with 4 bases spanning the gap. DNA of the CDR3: TGTGCCAGCAGCCAAGAACGCAATCAGCCCCAGCATTTT. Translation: CASSQERNQPQHF.

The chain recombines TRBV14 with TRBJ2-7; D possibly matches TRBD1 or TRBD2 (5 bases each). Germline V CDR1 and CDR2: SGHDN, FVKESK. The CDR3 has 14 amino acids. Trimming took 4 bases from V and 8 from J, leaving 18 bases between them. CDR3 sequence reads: CASSLRDGGWKQYF. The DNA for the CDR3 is TGTGCCAGCAGCCTTCGGGACGGAGGATGGAAGCAGTACTTC.